These T cell receptor beta chains were read from a single sample in a study of blood T cell repertoires in COVID-19. Clones were sequenced by immunoSEQ multiplex PCR, and TCRdb holds only the in-frame ones, with some missing. Of some 90,000 clones in the sample, 85% to 90% are singletons; the top ten hold less than 6.5%. Input material: peripheral blood. These receptors were collected from a woman aged 80 or over with active COVID-19. The CDR3 runs from the conserved cysteine through the conserved F or W. For some rows the clone size is stated as once, few or many, or as a class when expanded; others skip it.

v_call	j_call	clone_size	cdr3_aa
TRBV15	TRBJ2-5	NA	CATSPGGRRETQYF
TRBV15	TRBJ2-7	few	CATSRERLARQYF
TRBV11-2	TRBJ2-2	NA	CASRPQGNTGELFF
TRBV9	TRBJ2-3	NA	CASSTLRGGRSTDTQYF
TRBV19	TRBJ2-2	NA	CASKMTSGSPPEELFF
TRBV7-9	TRBJ2-3	NA	CASSDGTSTDTQYF
TRBV30	TRBJ1-1	NA	CAWSVEGARKNTEAFF
TRBV4-2	TRBJ2-5	NA	CASSQETSSETQYF
TRBV6-2/TRBV6-3	TRBJ2-7	NA	CASSPPGTGYYEQYF
TRBV19	TRBJ1-5	NA	CASSRTGGPTRANQPQHF
TRBV6-5	TRBJ2-5	NA	CASSGSRRETQYF
TRBV6-6	TRBJ1-2	once	CASSYGTGSGYTF